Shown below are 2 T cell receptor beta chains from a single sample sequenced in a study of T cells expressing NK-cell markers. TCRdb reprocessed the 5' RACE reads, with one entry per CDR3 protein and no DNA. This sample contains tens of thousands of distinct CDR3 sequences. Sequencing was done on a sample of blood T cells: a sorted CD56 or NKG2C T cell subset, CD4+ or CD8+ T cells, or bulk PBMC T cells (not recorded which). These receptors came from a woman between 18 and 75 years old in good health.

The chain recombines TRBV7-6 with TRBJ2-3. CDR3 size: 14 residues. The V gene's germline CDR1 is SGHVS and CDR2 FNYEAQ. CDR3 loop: CASSLEIGGNTQYF.

The CDR3 region is CASSPGGGINTEAFF. The rearrangement links TRBV18 to TRBJ1-1. This CDR3 is built from 15 residues. CDR1 is KGHSH, CDR2 LQKENI, per germline.